What follows describes a single TCR beta chain. This sample was included in a study of shared T cell receptors in the human thymus. Clones were sequenced by immunoSEQ multiplex PCR, and TCRdb holds only the in-frame ones, with some missing. The sample consists of around 340,000 clones, 95% of them appearing once. Per the germline V gene, CDR1 is MDHEN and CDR2 is SYDVKM. V lost 8 bases to trimming and J lost 4 bases; unmatched junction nucleotides: 10. The CDR3 is 14 residues long. The clonotype originates from a human donor. The chain couples TRBV28 to TRBJ1-2, with TRBD1 matching 7 bases. Specimen: thymocytes. CDR3 in amino acids: CASVRGRSSYGYTF. CDR3 nucleotides: TGTGCCAGCGTAAGGGGGCGATCTTCCTATGGCTACACCTTC.